This paragraph reports one TCR beta chain. Original analysis: By means of reference gene primer amplification, nucleated cell counts were estimated. Produced via immunoSEQ multiplex PCR; TCRdb's table is partial and in-frame only. The DNA gave D and trimming, while V, J and clone size come from that table. The sample has about 250,000 clones, 80% to 90% seen once; the top ten hold 4%. CDR1 MNHEY and CDR2 SVGAGI come from the germline V gene. CDR3 size: 14 residues. The V and J ends lost 7 bases and 5 bases respectively, with 15 bases between them. The data were taken from a study of blood T cell repertoires in COVID-19.

The clonotype was recovered from a man aged 50-60 years with acute or convalescent COVID-19. The sample taken for sequencing was peripheral blood. The chain has TRBV6-5 and TRBJ2-1, with TRBD2 as a possible D gene (6 bases). The CDR3 sequence: CASTLGGFNNEQFF. The CDR3 DNA sequence: TGTGCCAGCACCCTTGGGGGGTTCAACAATGAGCAGTTCTTC.